Below are 17 T cell receptor beta chains sequenced from a single sample in a study of cytomegalovirus exposure and HLA in healthy donors (dated by TCRdb to about 2017). Library construction relied on the immunoSEQ multiplex PCR assay. The multiplex PCR relied on a mix of 60 forward primers for TCR Vbeta segments and 13 reverse primers for TCR Jbeta segments. The immuneACCESS repertoire file appears here via TCRdb, limited to in-frame rearrangements. These files lack a portion of the clones; in checked studies, under half of the deficit traces to unresolved V genes, and the cause of the others is not known. This sample lists under 150,000 clones; under 90% were detected once. 4% of the sample goes to the ten largest clones. The sample was PBMCs. The receptor source for this set is a woman in her thirties or forties in good health and CMV-seronegative.

This clone was observed once. This chain connects TRBV4-1 to TRBJ1-4, with D possibly TRBD1 on 5 matching bases. V lost 0 bases and J lost 10, with 15 bases in between. There are 15 residues in the CDR3. In germline, CDR1 is MGHRA, CDR2 YSYEKL. The CDR3 DNA follows: TGCGCCAGCAGCCAAGATACGGGAGGGGCCGGAAAACTGTTTTTT. Amino acids: CASSQDTGGAGKLFF.

This chain uses TRBV5-1 with TRBJ2-5; weak D call: TRBD2 (6 bases). CDR1 is SGHRS and CDR2 is YFSETQ in the germline V gene. CDR3 size: 13 residues. V was clipped by 0 bases and J by 5 bases, with 8 bases between them. CDR3 sequence: CASSLAGDETQYF. The CDR3 DNA sequence: TGCGCCAGCAGCTTGGCGGGAGATGAGACCCAGTACTTC.

In this sample, this clone turned up once. The rearrangement joins TRBV27 to TRBJ2-7, with D maybe TRBD1 (6 bases). Per the germline V gene, CDR1 is MNHEY and CDR2 is SMNVEV (reference sequence). Trimming removed 0 bases at V and 2 bases at J, with 11 bases between. This CDR3 has 15 amino acids. CDR3 coding DNA: TGTGCCAGCAGTTTATCGGCGCAGGGGACCTACGAGCAGTACTTC. Its protein product is CASSLSAQGTYEQYF.

The chain joins TRBV27 to TRBJ2-4, with a tentative D call TRBD2 (7 bases). Between the trimmed V and J ends, which lost 1 base and 9 bases, there was a span of 16 bases. The CDR3 loop spans 15 amino acids. Germline-derived CDR1 and CDR2 are MNHEY and SMNVEV (reference sequence). CDR3 sequence (DNA): TGTGCCAGCAGTTTATTCGGGGGGCTCAACGGCATTCAGTACTTC. Translating it yields CASSLFGGLNGIQYF.

The chain employs TRBV7-6 and TRBJ2-7, with 7 positions matching TRBD1. This CDR3 region has 13 residues. Losses at the gene ends were 2 bases for V and 13 bases for J; bases not matched to a gene: 11. Germline CDR1 is SGHVS and CDR2 is FNYEAQ. In DNA, the CDR3 is TGTGCCAGCAGCTTAATGATTGGGACAGCTGATTACTTC. Its translation: CASSLMIGTADYF.

CDR3 bases: TGTGCCAGTAGTATTTTCGGGGGGCGCGGGAGCAATCAGCCCCAGCATTTT. It translates to CASSIFGGRGSNQPQHF. The chain has TRBV19 and TRBJ1-5; D perhaps matches TRBD1 (6 bases). The V end lost 3 bases, the J end lost 1 base, and 16 bases lay between the germline ends. This CDR3 spans 17 amino acids. Per the germline V gene, CDR1 is LNHDA and CDR2 is SQIVND (reference sequence).

This clone was observed a single time. This chain joins TRBV5-1 and TRBJ1-1; a possible D gene is TRBD1 (6 bases). Germline assignment: CDR1 SGHRS and CDR2 YFSETQ. Trimming shortened V by 4 bases and J by 2 bases, and 12 bases separated the two germline ends. The CDR3 sequence is 14 residues long. CDR3 residues: CASSTGTHNTEAFF. The CDR3 DNA reads TGCGCCAGCAGCACCGGGACACATAACACTGAAGCTTTCTTT.

The chain has TRBV5-1 and TRBJ2-2, with 8 nucleotides matching TRBD1. J was trimmed by 0 bases and V by 3 bases; bases with no gene match: 22. In germline, CDR1 is SGHRS, CDR2 YFSETQ. This CDR3 has 22 residues. CDR3 protein: CASSSGQGVLLISQANTGELFF. The CDR3 coding sequence is TGCGCCAGCAGCTCCGGACAGGGAGTTCTCCTAATTTCCCAAGCGAACACCGGGGAGCTGTTTTTT.

The chain combines TRBV5-1 with TRBJ1-1; TRBD1 might be the D (5 bases). The CDR3 extends over 15 amino acids. V dropped 1 base and J dropped 6 bases, with 16 bases sitting between them. CDR1 is SGHRS and CDR2 is YFSETQ in the germline V gene. For the CDR3, the DNA is TGCGCCAGCAGCTTGTTGGCGGGGCAGGGACCTGAAGCTTTCTTT. This translates into CASSLLAGQGPEAFF. The complete variable domain, with remaining parts taken from reference TRBV5-1 and TRBJ1-1, reads KAGVTQTPRYLIKTRGQQVTLSCSPISGHRSVSWYQQTPGQGLQFLFEYFSETQRNKGNFPGRFSGRQFSNSRSEMNVSTLELGDSALYLCASSLLAGQGPEAFFGQGTRLTVV.

The chain recombines TRBV7-3 with TRBJ2-1, with D unclear. Germline V CDR1 and CDR2: SGHTA, FQGTGA. This CDR3 has 13 amino acids. Trimming left V 1 base short and J 5 bases short, with 6 bases between. The CDR3 DNA is TGTGCCAGCAGCTTAAGGGCCGACAATGAGCAGTTCTTC. The encoded protein is CASSLRADNEQFF.

This chain joins TRBV29-1 and TRBJ2-2, with TRBD1 matching over 9 bases. The CDR3 loop spans 14 amino acids. V lost 3 bases, J lost 8 bases, and 7 bases stayed unmatched. Per the germline V gene, CDR1 is SQVTM and CDR2 is ANQGSEA. The CDR3 region is CSVEITGGSGELFF. As DNA, the CDR3 is TGCAGCGTTGAGATCACAGGGGGCTCGGGGGAGCTGTTTTTT.

The CDR3 DNA follows: TGTGCCAGCAGCTGGGACAGGGGTAATGGCTACACCTTC. It specifies CASSWDRGNGYTF. This chain connects TRBV13 to TRBJ1-2; 10 bases map to TRBD1. The CDR3 runs 13 residues. Germline CDR1 is PRHDT and CDR2 is FYEKMQ (reference sequence). Trimming at V came to 4 bases and at J to 6 bases, leaving 2 bases not matched to a gene. Supplemented by reference TRBV13 and TRBJ1-2, the full variable domain reads AAGVIQSPRHLIKEKRETATLKCYPIPRHDTVYWYQQGPGQDPQFLISFYEKMQSDKGSIPDRFSAQQFSDYHSELNMSSLELGDSALYFCASSWDRGNGYTFGSGTRLTVV.

This clone has just one count. V gene TRBV29-1 combines with J gene TRBJ1-2; D may be TRBD1 (5 bases). V lost 3 bases and J lost 8, with 10 bases in between. Looked up from germline, CDR1 is SQVTM and CDR2 is ANQGSEA. The CDR3 has 11 amino acids. The DNA for the CDR3 is TGCAGCGTTGACAGGGCGGAAGGCTACACCTTC. This translates into CSVDRAEGYTF. The variable domain in full, with the rest retrieved from reference TRBV29-1 and TRBJ1-2, is SAVISQKPSRDICQRGTSLTIQCQVDSQVTMMFWYRQQPGQSLTLIATANQGSEATYESGFVIDKFPISRPNLTFSTLTVSNMSPEDSSIYLCSVDRAEGYTFGSGTRLTVV.

The chain carries TRBV7-2 and TRBJ2-7, with 14 bases aligning to TRBD2. Germline loops: CDR1 SGHTA, CDR2 FQGNSA. V lost 5 bases to trimming and J lost 3 bases; unmatched junction nucleotides: 3. The CDR3 has 15 amino acids. The CDR3 reads CASSLGTSGGYEQYF. Here the CDR3 DNA reads TGTGCCAGCAGCCTCGGGACTAGCGGGGGCTACGAGCAGTACTTC.

V and J are TRBV29-1 and TRBJ2-5, with 7 positions matching TRBD1. Germline V gene sequence: CDR1 SQVTM, CDR2 ANQGSEA. With 4 bases clipped from V and 5 bases from J, the junction kept 7 bases outside the gene matches. The CDR3 has 13 amino acids. The CDR3 loop is CSVVKGARETQYF. The CDR3 nucleotides read TGCAGCGTTGTTAAGGGGGCTAGGGAGACCCAGTACTTC.

Points on this clone: One end of the junction varies from germline; a read error may be responsible. The V and J genes are TRBV7-9 and TRBJ1-2, with D maybe TRBD1 (5 bases). In germline, CDR1 is SEHNR, CDR2 FQNEAQ (reference sequence). The CDR3 runs to 14 residues. DNA of the CDR3: TGTGCCAGCAGCTTAGATCTGGGACTCTATGGCTACCCCTTC. Encoded protein: CASSLDLGLYGYPF.

This clone was observed a single time. The V and J genes are TRBV4-1 and TRBJ1-5; the match to TRBD1 covers 7 bases. CDR1 and CDR2 (germline): MGHRA, YSYEKL. J gave up 4 bases and V 4 bases, and 7 bases lay outside the gene matches. The CDR3 extends over 15 amino acids. The DNA for the CDR3 is TGCGCCAGCAGCCCTAGACAGGGTGGGAATCAGCCCCAGCATTTT. It yields the protein CASSPRQGGNQPQHF.